One T cell receptor (beta chain) is described in this entry. The sample originates from a study of shared clonotypes between healthy human individuals. Per the germline V gene, CDR1 is SQVTM and CDR2 is ANQGSEA. The CDR3 has 13 residues. V was cut by 5 bases and J by 6 bases, with 13 bases left in between. Tens of thousands of T cell genomes (around 190 ng DNA) went into each sorted-subset replicate. This table comes from immunoSEQ multiplex PCR, and its TCRdb copy is limited to in-frame clones, with some not included. The sample lists approximately 980,000 clones, approximately 76% occurring once. The sequence derives from a man aged 18 to 29 in good health. The genes are TRBV29-1 and TRBJ2-2; D remains unclear. The sequenced material came from memory CD4+ T cells sorted from blood. Described subset: CD45RA-negative fraction. The CDR3 DNA reads TGCAGCGTTTGGGGTTTGAGTGCCGGGGAGCTGTTTTTT. Protein product: CSVWGLSAGELFF.